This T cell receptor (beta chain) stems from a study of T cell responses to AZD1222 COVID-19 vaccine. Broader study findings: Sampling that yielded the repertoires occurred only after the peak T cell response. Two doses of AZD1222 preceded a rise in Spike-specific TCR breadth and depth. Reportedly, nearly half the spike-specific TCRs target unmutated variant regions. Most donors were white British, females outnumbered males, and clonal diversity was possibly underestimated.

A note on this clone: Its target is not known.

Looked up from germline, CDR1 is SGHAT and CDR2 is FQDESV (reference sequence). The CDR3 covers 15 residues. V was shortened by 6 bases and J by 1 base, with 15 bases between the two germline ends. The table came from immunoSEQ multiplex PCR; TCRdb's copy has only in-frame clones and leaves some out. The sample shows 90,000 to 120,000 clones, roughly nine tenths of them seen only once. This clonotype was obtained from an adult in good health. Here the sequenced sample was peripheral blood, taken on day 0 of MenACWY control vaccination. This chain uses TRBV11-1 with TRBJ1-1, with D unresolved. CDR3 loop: CASSSLWRQNTEAFF. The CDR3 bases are TGTGCCAGCAGTTCCTTGTGGCGGCAGAACACTGAAGCTTTCTTT. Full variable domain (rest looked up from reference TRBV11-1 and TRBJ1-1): EAEVAQSPRYKITEKSQAVAFWCDPISGHATLYWYRQILGQGPELLVQFQDESVVDDSQLPKDRFSAERLKGVDSTLKIQPAELGDSAMYLCASSSLWRQNTEAFFGQGTRLTVV.